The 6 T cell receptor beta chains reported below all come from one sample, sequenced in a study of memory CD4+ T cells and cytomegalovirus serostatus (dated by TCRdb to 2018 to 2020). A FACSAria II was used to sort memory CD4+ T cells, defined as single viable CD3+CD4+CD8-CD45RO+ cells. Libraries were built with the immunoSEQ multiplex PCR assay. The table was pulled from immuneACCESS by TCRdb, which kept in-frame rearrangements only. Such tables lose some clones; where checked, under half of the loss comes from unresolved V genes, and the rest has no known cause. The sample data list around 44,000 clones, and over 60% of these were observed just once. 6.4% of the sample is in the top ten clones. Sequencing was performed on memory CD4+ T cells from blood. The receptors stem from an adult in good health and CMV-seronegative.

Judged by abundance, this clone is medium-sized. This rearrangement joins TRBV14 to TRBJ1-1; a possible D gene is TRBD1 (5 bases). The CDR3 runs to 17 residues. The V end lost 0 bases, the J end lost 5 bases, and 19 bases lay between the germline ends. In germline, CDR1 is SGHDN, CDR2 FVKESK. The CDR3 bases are TGTGCCAGCAGCCAAGACCAGGGCCCTATCCTAAAAACTGAAGCTTTCTTT. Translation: CASSQDQGPILKTEAFF.

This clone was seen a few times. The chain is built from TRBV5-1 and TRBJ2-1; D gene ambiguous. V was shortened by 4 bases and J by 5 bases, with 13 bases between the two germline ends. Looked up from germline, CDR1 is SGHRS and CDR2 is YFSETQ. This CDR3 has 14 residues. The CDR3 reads CASSMNLEDNEQFF. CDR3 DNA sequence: TGCGCCAGCAGCATGAACCTAGAGGACAATGAGCAGTTCTTC.

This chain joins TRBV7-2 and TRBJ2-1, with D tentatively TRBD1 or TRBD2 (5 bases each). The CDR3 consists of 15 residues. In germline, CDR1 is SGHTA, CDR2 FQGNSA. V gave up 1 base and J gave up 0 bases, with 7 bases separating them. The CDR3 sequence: CASSLGGNSYNEQFF. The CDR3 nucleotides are TGTGCCAGCAGCTTAGGGGGGAACTCCTACAATGAGCAGTTCTTC.

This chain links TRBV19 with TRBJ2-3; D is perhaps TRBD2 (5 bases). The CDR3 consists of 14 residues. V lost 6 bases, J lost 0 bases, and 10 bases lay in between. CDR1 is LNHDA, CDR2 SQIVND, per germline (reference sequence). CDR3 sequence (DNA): TGTGCCAGTAGCGGCAGGACTAGCACAGATACGCAGTATTTT. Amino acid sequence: CASSGRTSTDTQYF.

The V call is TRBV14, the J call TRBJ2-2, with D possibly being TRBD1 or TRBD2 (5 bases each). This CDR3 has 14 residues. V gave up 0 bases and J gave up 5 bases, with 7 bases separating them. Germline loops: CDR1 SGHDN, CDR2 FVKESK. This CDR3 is CASSQDWGTGELFF. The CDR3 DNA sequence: TGTGCCAGCAGCCAAGATTGGGGGACCGGGGAGCTGTTTTTT.

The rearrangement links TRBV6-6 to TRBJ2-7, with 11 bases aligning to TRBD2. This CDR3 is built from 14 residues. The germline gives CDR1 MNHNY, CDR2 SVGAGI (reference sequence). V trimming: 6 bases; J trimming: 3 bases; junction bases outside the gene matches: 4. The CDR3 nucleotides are TGTGCCAGCAGCGTAGCGGGAGGGAGCTACGAGCAGTACTTC. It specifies CASSVAGGSYEQYF.